Following are 23 T cell receptor beta chains from one sample sequenced in a study of Tregs in tolerant kidney transplant recipients. Some clones are missing from TCRdb's copy, which holds only in-frame ones; the method was immunoSEQ multiplex PCR. The table shows tens of thousands of clones, with around 94% occurring only once. The material sequenced was CD8+ T cells from blood. The receptors derive from a human donor in good health.

V usage is TRBV27 and J usage is TRBJ1-2, with D unresolved. V was shortened by 4 bases and J by 8 bases, with 17 bases between the two germline ends. The CDR3 runs to 14 residues. Germline V lookup: CDR1 MNHEY, CDR2 SMNVEV (reference sequence). CDR3 nucleotide sequence: TGTGCCAGCAGTTCCTTTTTGCGAGCGGGCGGCTACACCTTC. Residues: CASSSFLRAGGYTF.

The V call is TRBV14, the J call TRBJ2-7; D not resolved. CDR1 and CDR2 (germline): SGHDN, FVKESK. Deletions cut 2 bases from V and 2 bases from J, with 7 bases between. The CDR3 is 13 residues long. In DNA form, the CDR3 reads TGTGCCAGCAGCCAACCGGATACCTACGAGCAGTACTTC. This gives the protein CASSQPDTYEQYF.

The rearrangement links TRBV7-9 to TRBJ1-6, with D unclear. The germline V and J ends were trimmed by 5 bases and 8 bases, with 10 bases remaining between them. Germline assignment: CDR1 SEHNR and CDR2 FQNEAQ (reference sequence). The CDR3 has 13 amino acids. The CDR3 DNA sequence: TGTGCCAGCAGCCCACGACAAGATTCACCCCTCCACTTT. It translates to CASSPRQDSPLHF.

This sequence joins TRBV9 and TRBJ1-2; weak D call: TRBD1 (6 bases). The germline V gene has CDR1 SGDLS and CDR2 YYNGEE. The V end lost 7 bases, the J end lost 4 bases, and 14 bases lay between the germline ends. The CDR3 contains 13 residues. The CDR3 region has the DNA TGTGCCAGCTATTGGGGGGGCGGCTATGGCTACACCTTC. Translation: CASYWGGGYGYTF.

The V gene is TRBV7-9, the J gene TRBJ1-6; 8 nucleotides agree with TRBD1. The CDR3 is made up of 15 amino acids. The V and J ends lost 1 base and 9 bases, in that order; junction bases with no gene match: 5. Germline CDR1 SEHNR, CDR2 FQNEAQ (reference sequence). CDR3 in DNA: TGTGCCAGCAGCTTAGGACAGGGGACTGGTTCACCCCTCCACTTT. This codes for CASSLGQGTGSPLHF.

This chain joins TRBV4-2 and TRBJ2-1; TRBD1 aligns across 7 bases. CDR1 is LGHNA, CDR2 YNFKEQ, per germline. Trimming cost V 0 bases and J 5 bases; bases outside gene matches: 7. This CDR3 is built from 16 residues. Written as DNA, the CDR3 is TGTGCCAGCAGCCAAGAATCAGGGGGAGAGGACAATGAGCAGTTCTTC. Amino acid sequence: CASSQESGGEDNEQFF.

The chain is built from TRBV27 and TRBJ1-3; TRBD1 is a possible D gene (5 bases). Trimming stripped 0 bases from V and 2 bases from J, with 8 bases between. Germline V gene sequence: CDR1 MNHEY, CDR2 SMNVEV (reference sequence). The CDR3 is 15 amino acids. CDR3 nucleotides: TGTGCCAGCAGTTTATCGGGGGGGGCTGGAAACACCATATATTTT. Protein product: CASSLSGGAGNTIYF.

The chain joins TRBV18 to TRBJ2-1, with D hard to call. V lost 0 bases and J lost 8, with 8 bases in between. Germline V gene sequence: CDR1 KGHSH, CDR2 LQKENI. The CDR3 is made up of 13 amino acids. The DNA of the CDR3 is TGTGCCAGCTCACCACCCAGGTTGGATGAGCAGTTCTTC. Translation: CASSPPRLDEQFF.

The J gene is TRBJ2-2, the V gene TRBV10-3, with D possibly being TRBD1 (5 bases). Germline CDR1 and CDR2: ENHRY and SYGVKD. This CDR3 has 16 residues. With 3 bases removed from V and 1 base from J, the gap between germline ends came to 12 bases. The CDR3 sequence: CAISDWQGKNTGELFF. As DNA, the CDR3 is TGTGCCATCAGTGACTGGCAGGGAAAGAACACCGGGGAGCTGTTTTTT.

This clone was picked up a small number of times. The genes are TRBV27 and TRBJ2-7; 11 bases align to TRBD2. CDR3 length: 15 residues. Per germline, CDR1 MNHEY and CDR2 SMNVEV (reference sequence). With 6 bases clipped from V and 1 base from J, the junction kept 5 bases outside the gene matches. CDR3 in amino acids: CASSYGTSGSYEQYF. Here the CDR3 DNA reads TGTGCCAGCAGCTACGGGACTAGCGGATCCTACGAGCAGTACTTC.

CDR3 amino acids: CASSSEGAQFF. In DNA, the CDR3 is TGTGCCAGCAGTTCCGAGGGGGCGCAGTTCTTC. The chain carries TRBV27 and TRBJ2-1; 7 bases agree with TRBD1. CDR3 length equals 11 residues. In germline, CDR1 is MNHEY, CDR2 SMNVEV (reference sequence). The V gene end was trimmed by 4 bases and the J gene end by 12 bases; junction bases not matched to a gene: 3.

The chain couples TRBV5-4 to TRBJ2-4; D perhaps matches TRBD1 (6 bases). V was clipped by 2 bases and J by 7 bases, with 16 bases between them. The CDR3 consists of 15 residues. Per the germline V gene, CDR1 is SGHNT and CDR2 is YYREEE (reference sequence). CDR3 nucleotide sequence: TGTGCCAGCAGCTTTGAAACAGGGCTCCGGAACATTCAGTACTTC. This encodes CASSFETGLRNIQYF.

The chain has TRBV11-2 and TRBJ1-2; D gene ambiguous. Germline values: CDR1 SGHAT, CDR2 FQNNGV. The CDR3 covers 11 residues. Trimming removed 3 bases at V and 4 bases at J, with 3 bases between. CDR3 region: CASSFSYGYTF. In DNA form, the CDR3 reads TGTGCCAGCAGCTTTAGCTATGGCTACACCTTC.

This clone has a single count. The chain joins TRBV4-2 to TRBJ1-2, with D maybe TRBD1 (5 bases). V shed 0 bases and J shed 4 bases, with 15 bases lying between them. Germline loops: CDR1 LGHNA, CDR2 YNFKEQ. The CDR3 is made up of 16 amino acids. DNA for the CDR3: TGTGCCAGCAGCCAAGATCCCAGGGTAGGAGTCTATGGCTACACCTTC. Amino acids: CASSQDPRVGVYGYTF.

The chain carries TRBV9 and TRBJ1-2; no reliable D call. With 1 base removed from V and 6 bases from J, the gap between germline ends came to 22 bases. The germline V gene encodes CDR1 SGDLS and CDR2 YYNGEE. The CDR3 loop spans 17 amino acids. In nucleotides, the CDR3 is TGTGCCAGCAGCGTACGGTCGGCAGTACAAAGACGGCATGGCTACACCTTC. This encodes CASSVRSAVQRRHGYTF.

The chain joins TRBV13 to TRBJ2-1, with TRBD1 matching 9 bases. Trimming took 4 bases from V and 7 from J; bases not matched to a gene: 5. CDR3 length: 14 residues. Germline V gene data show CDR1 as PRHDT and CDR2 as FYEKMQ (reference sequence). CDR3 in amino acids: CASSWGTGSNEQFF. CDR3 DNA: TGTGCCAGCAGCTGGGGGACAGGGAGTAATGAGCAGTTCTTC.

The chain has TRBV9 and TRBJ2-3; D perhaps matches TRBD2 (5 bases). The CDR3 consists of 14 residues. V lost 0 bases and J lost 4, with 9 bases in between. Germline CDR1 reads SGDLS; CDR2 reads YYNGEE. In nucleotides, the CDR3 is TGTGCCAGCAGCGTAGGGCTAGCCGCAGATACGCAGTATTTT. Translating gives CASSVGLAADTQYF. The whole variable domain, remainder taken from reference TRBV9 and TRBJ2-3, is DSGVTQTPKHLITATGQRVTLRCSPRSGDLSVYWYQQSLDQGLQFLIQYYNGEERAKGNILERFSAQQFPDLHSELNLSSLELGDSALYFCASSVGLAADTQYFGPGTRLTVL.

The rearrangement joins TRBV6-1 to TRBJ1-4; D is uncertain. The CDR3 is made up of 14 amino acids. Trimming took off 5 bases at V and 0 bases at J, with 7 bases between the two ends. Per germline, CDR1 MNHNS and CDR2 SASEGT. CDR3 loop: CASSFRTTNEKLFF. The CDR3, as DNA: TGTGCCAGCAGTTTTCGTACAACTAATGAAAAACTGTTTTTT.

The genes are TRBV11-2 and TRBJ2-7, with D tentatively TRBD1 (6 bases). Deletions cut 8 bases from V and 2 bases from J, with 19 bases between. Germline CDR1 is SGHAT and CDR2 is FQNNGV. CDR3 length: 15 residues. The CDR3 loop reads CASCPFLDRAYEQYF. CDR3 DNA: TGTGCCAGCTGCCCTTTTTTGGACAGAGCCTACGAGCAGTACTTC.

The chain has TRBV7-8 and TRBJ2-7; the match to TRBD1 covers 7 bases. The CDR3 is made up of 16 amino acids. CDR1 and CDR2 from the germline V gene are SGHVS and FQNEAQ. V dropped 5 bases and J dropped 0; count of bases not matched to a gene: 10. The CDR3 region has the DNA TGTGCCAGCAGCGCCCGGACAGGTCGAAGCTCCTACGAGCAGTACTTC. Translating it yields CASSARTGRSSYEQYF.

In this sample, this clone turned up a few times. This chain uses TRBV5-5 with TRBJ2-1, with D tentatively TRBD2 (6 bases). The length of the CDR3 is 15 residues. CDR1 and CDR2 from the germline V gene are SGHKS and YYEKEE (reference sequence). Trimming pared 4 bases from V and 2 bases from J, leaving 13 bases between. CDR3 sequence reads: CASSLARDPYNEQFF. As DNA, the CDR3 is TGTGCCAGCAGCCTCGCGCGGGACCCCTACAATGAGCAGTTCTTC.

The chain recombines TRBV4-1 with TRBJ2-5; D is possibly TRBD1 (6 bases). The germline V gene encodes CDR1 MGHRA and CDR2 YSYEKL. V was shortened by 2 bases and J by 3 bases, with 7 bases between the two germline ends. The length of the CDR3 is 13 residues. In DNA form, the CDR3 reads TGCGCCAGCAGCCAACGGACAGAAGAGACCCAGTACTTC. This encodes CASSQRTEETQYF.

This clone was seen a few times. The chain couples TRBV6-1 to TRBJ2-1; 11 nucleotides match TRBD2. The germline V gene has CDR1 MNHNS and CDR2 SASEGT. The CDR3 extends over 14 amino acids. V was pared by 10 bases and J by 5 bases, with 7 bases of the junction left unmatched. CDR3 nucleotides: TGTGCCACCGTACTAGCGGGGGACCACAATGAGCAGTTCTTC. It yields the protein CATVLAGDHNEQFF.